Each of the 20 T cell receptor beta chains below was sequenced from the same sample in a study of CD8+ T cells in alopecia areata. Following extraction, RNA underwent reverse transcription to cDNA, which served as the sequencing template. TCRdb's table, derived via immunoSEQ multiplex PCR, lists solely in-frame clones and lacks some. The sample records fewer than 250,000 clones, roughly two fifths being singletons. Described treatment: oral pan-JAK inhibitor, 5-10 mg twice daily. The sample here was CD4+ T cells sorted from blood, taken between weeks 30 and 35, from a patient treated with tofacitinib. The source is a human donor with alopecia areata.

CDR3 sequence: CAWKTGSYNSPLHF. The CDR3 DNA sequence: TGTGCCTGGAAAACAGGCTCCTATAATTCACCCCTCCACTTT. The chain carries TRBV30 and TRBJ1-6, with a possible D match to TRBD1 (5 bases). V shed 4 bases and J shed 0 bases, with 7 bases lying between them. In germline, CDR1 is GTSNPN, CDR2 SVGIG (reference sequence). The CDR3 totals 14 residues.

The gene calls are TRBV5-1 and TRBJ2-1, with TRBD1 matching 7 bases. CDR3 length: 15 residues. CDR1 is SGHRS, CDR2 YFSETQ, per germline. J lost 5 bases, V lost 3 bases, and 8 bases had no gene match. The CDR3 sequence: CASSWGQPEDNEQFF. The CDR3 region has the DNA TGCGCCAGCAGCTGGGGACAGCCGGAAGACAATGAGCAGTTCTTC.

The sample holds a few counts of this clone. The chain joins TRBV5-1 to TRBJ2-7; possible D gene TRBD2, 5 bases. The CDR3 consists of 14 residues. Trimming removed 6 bases at V and 1 base at J, with 14 bases between. Germline CDR1 SGHRS, CDR2 YFSETQ. CDR3 bases: TGCGCCAGCACCCGAGAGGGCCCTTCCTACGAGCAGTACTTC. Protein: CASTREGPSYEQYF.

Only one count was recorded for this clone. The chain joins TRBV4-1 to TRBJ1-1; tentatively, D is TRBD1 (5 bases). Trimming cost V 4 bases and J 3 bases, with 12 bases left between them. The CDR3 is made up of 14 amino acids. Germline V gene lookup returns CDR1 MGHRA and CDR2 YSYEKL. CDR3: CASSLLTAHTEAFF. CDR3 coding DNA: TGCGCCAGCAGCCTTTTGACAGCCCACACTGAAGCTTTCTTT.

The table lists this clone with a few counts. The chain has TRBV29-1 and TRBJ2-3; D may match TRBD1 or TRBD2 (5 bases each). The V gene's germline CDR1 is SQVTM and CDR2 ANQGSEA. V lost 7 bases and J 3 bases, leaving 17 bases between the germline ends. CDR3 size: 14 residues. This CDR3 reads CSGRDRGGTDTQYF. The CDR3 DNA follows: TGCAGCGGCCGGGACCGAGGAGGAACAGATACGCAGTATTTT.

Details on this clone: Sequence at one end of the junction differs from germline and may be a read error. This chain links TRBV2 with TRBJ2-7, with TRBD2 identical over 9 bases. The CDR3 contains 15 residues. CDR1 is SNHLY and CDR2 is FYNNEI in the germline V gene. The CDR3 nucleotides read TGTGCCAGCATTGAAGGACTAGCGACGTCCTACGAGCAGTACTTC. Translating it yields CASIEGLATSYEQYF.

The J gene is TRBJ1-2, the V gene TRBV10-3; no clear D gene. The CDR3 runs 13 residues. Germline V gene lookup returns CDR1 ENHRY and CDR2 SYGVKD. Trimming removed 3 bases from V and 8 bases from J, with 13 bases in between. The CDR3 nucleotides read TGTGCCATCAGTGATGACCCCGTGGGGGGCTACACCTTC. It is translated as CAISDDPVGGYTF.

This clone appeared once. This chain links TRBV5-1 with TRBJ1-2; 8 bases agree with TRBD1. The CDR3 is made up of 16 amino acids. Germline CDR1 SGHRS, CDR2 YFSETQ. Losses at the gene ends were 6 bases for V and 0 bases for J; bases not matched to a gene: 10. This CDR3 reads CASNLNPGQANYGYTF. The CDR3 DNA sequence: TGCGCCAGCAACTTAAATCCGGGACAGGCTAACTATGGCTACACCTTC.

The V call is TRBV30, the J call TRBJ1-1; D remains ambiguous. Looked up from germline, CDR1 is GTSNPN and CDR2 is SVGIG (reference sequence). This CDR3 has 15 amino acids. Trimming took 3 bases from V and 3 from J, leaving 17 bases between them. CDR3 region: CAWRFRDLPHTEAFF. The DNA of the CDR3 is TGTGCCTGGAGGTTCCGGGATCTGCCCCACACTGAAGCTTTCTTT.

The genes are TRBV30 and TRBJ1-4, with 7 bases lining up with TRBD1. CDR3 length: 13 amino acids. In germline, CDR1 is GTSNPN, CDR2 SVGIG (reference sequence). J was trimmed by 3 bases and V by 5 bases; bases with no gene match: 3. The CDR3 coding sequence is TGTGCCTGGCAGACAGGGCCTAATGAAAAACTGTTTTTT. Its translation is CAWQTGPNEKLFF.

The chain combines TRBV9 with TRBJ2-1; D uncertain. The germline V and J ends were trimmed by 6 bases and 6 bases, with 13 bases remaining between them. Germline V gene lookup returns CDR1 SGDLS and CDR2 YYNGEE. This CDR3 contains 13 residues. In DNA, the CDR3 is TGTGCCAGCAACTCTGACTGGCTCAATGAGCAGTTCTTC. Translating gives CASNSDWLNEQFF.

The chain uses TRBV18 and TRBJ1-2; the D is unclear. V was shortened by 3 bases and J by 9 bases, with 17 bases between the two germline ends. This CDR3 region has 14 residues. CDR1 KGHSH and CDR2 LQKENI come from the germline V gene. CDR3 protein: CASSPPGSTMSYTF. CDR3 in DNA: TGTGCCAGCTCACCCCCGGGCTCAACTATGAGCTACACCTTC.

This clone was picked up a small number of times. Here the CDR3 DNA reads TGTGCCAGCAGCCTACGCACAGATACGCAGTATTTT. Translation: CASSLRTDTQYF. The chain recombines TRBV4-2 with TRBJ2-3; unclear D gene. The CDR3 loop spans 12 amino acids. V was cut by 4 bases and J by 1 base, with 3 bases left in between. The germline V gene encodes CDR1 LGHNA and CDR2 YNFKEQ.

The chain is built from TRBV2 and TRBJ2-3; TRBD2 matches at 12 bases. There are 17 residues in the CDR3. Per the germline V gene, CDR1 is SNHLY and CDR2 is FYNNEI. V was pared by 2 bases and J by 2 bases, with 5 bases of the junction left unmatched. CDR3 DNA: TGTGCCAGCAGTGAATGGCGACTAGCGGGGGCCACAGATACGCAGTATTTT. It yields the protein CASSEWRLAGATDTQYF.

This clone was seen a handful of times. Other DNA sequences in the sample encode the same CDR3. This sequence joins TRBV30 and TRBJ2-4; 7 bases map to TRBD1. From germline, CDR1 is GTSNPN and CDR2 SVGIG (reference sequence). With V trimmed by 3 bases and J by 4 bases, 3 bases remained unmatched. This CDR3 spans 13 amino acids. CDR3 DNA sequence: TGTGCCTGGAGCCGACAGGGTAAAAACATTCAGTACTTC. Translating gives CAWSRQGKNIQYF.

This clone has more than one count but fewer than ten. The chain couples TRBV19 to TRBJ2-3; 9 bases are a match to TRBD2. V lost 2 bases to trimming and J lost 7 bases; unmatched junction nucleotides: 16. The CDR3 spans 18 residues. Germline CDR1 reads LNHDA; CDR2 reads SQIVND (reference sequence). The CDR3 loop is CASSIRAVERGELYTQYF. Written as DNA, the CDR3 is TGTGCCAGTAGTATAAGGGCCGTGGAGCGGGGGGAACTTTATACGCAGTATTTT.

A note on this clone: A junction end diverges from the germline sequence, so it may reflect a read error. This chain links TRBV5-1 with TRBJ2-1; TRBD2 agrees at 12 bases. The CDR3 extends over 15 amino acids. Germline CDR1 and CDR2: SGHRS and YFSETQ. CDR3 loop: CASSSSGRAFNGQFF. In DNA, the CDR3 is TGCGCCAGCAGCTCTAGCGGGAGGGCCTTTAATGGGCAGTTCTTC.

This chain connects TRBV6-6 to TRBJ2-1; D is perhaps TRBD2 (5 bases). CDR1 and CDR2 (germline): MNHNY, SVGAGI (reference sequence). The CDR3 runs to 10 residues. Between the trimmed V and J ends, which lost 8 bases and 15 bases, there was a span of 14 bases. The CDR3: CASGEGSRFF. DNA for the CDR3: TGTGCCAGCGGAGAGGGCTCCCGGTTCTTC.

The V call is TRBV2, the J call TRBJ2-7, with TRBD2 identical over 8 bases. With 9 bases clipped from V and 3 bases from J, the junction kept 4 bases outside the gene matches. CDR1 is SNHLY and CDR2 is FYNNEI in the germline V gene. This CDR3 is 12 amino acids long. CDR3 bases: TGTGCCAGTGATCTAGCGGGCTACGAGCAGTACTTC. Protein product: CASDLAGYEQYF.

Written as DNA, the CDR3 is TGCGCCAGCAGCCCCGACTCGGGCAATCAGCCCCAGCATTTT. It specifies CASSPDSGNQPQHF. The gene calls are TRBV5-1 and TRBJ1-5, with D uncertain. V lost 4 bases and J 2 bases, leaving 10 bases between the germline ends. Germline V lookup: CDR1 SGHRS, CDR2 YFSETQ. The CDR3 spans 14 residues. Using reference TRBV5-1 and TRBJ1-5 for the parts outside the CDR3, the full variable domain is KAGVTQTPRYLIKTRGQQVTLSCSPISGHRSVSWYQQTPGQGLQFLFEYFSETQRNKGNFPGRFSGRQFSNSRSEMNVSTLELGDSALYLCASSPDSGNQPQHFGDGTRLSIL.